The T cell receptor beta chain under discussion was sequenced for a study of human T cells and chemical hapten exposure. The length of the CDR3 is 14 residues. Between the trimmed V and J ends, which lost 4 bases and 2 bases, there was a span of 12 bases. Looked up from germline, CDR1 is MNHEY and CDR2 is SVGAGI. This clonotype was picked up a small number of times. TCRdb reprocessed the RACE reads via MiXCR and lists one record per CDR3 protein. The sample consists of fewer than 130,000 distinct CDR3 sequences, more than 9.5% of them appearing once. Indicated time point: patch test 1, 2 weeks after DPC sensitization. The treatment is: therapeutic diphenylcyclopropenone sensitization with weekly scalp DPC.

This sequence originates from a woman aged 40-49 years with alopecia areata. Some clones in this sample may be carry-over from other donors' samples. This specimen was whole blood, taken in connection with sensitization to the hapten diphenylcyclopropenone (DPC). The chain couples TRBV6-5 to TRBJ2-7; D unclear. Here the CDR3 DNA reads TGTGCCAGCAGTTCCCGGCCCATGGCCTACGAGCAGTACTTC. Translating it yields CASSSRPMAYEQYF.